This T cell receptor beta chain stems from a study of T-cell reconstitution after alpha-beta-depleted transplantation in children listed by TCRdb under 2016. A note on the overall study: Using TCR repertoire profiling, the study quantitatively followed how T-cell immune reconstitution unfolded in children after TCRalphabeta/CD19-depleted allogeneic hematopoietic cell transplantation.

Overall study results and their limits: About two months after transplant, the apparently early recovery of alphabetaT-cell counts reportedly depended on just several hundred clones that had expanded rapidly and came from non-depleted graft cells. Over subsequent months, a decline in hyperexpanded clone frequencies was noted, and after one year, T-cell counts and TCRbeta diversity were mostly ascribed to newly produced T cells. In some patients, high TCRbeta diversity at day 60 was attributed to recipient T cells and intrathymic progenitors that had survived conditioning.

The library was built by means of PCR. TCRdb lists the instrument as Illumina HiSeq 2500. Molecular barcoding was employed in the preparation of TCR libraries, with unique molecular identifiers being used to normalize TCRbeta repertoire quantification. Starting from the raw public reads, TCRdb applied fastp trimming at Q25, assembled clones with MiXCR and retained in-frame beta chains. CDR3 protein sequences are deduplicated, and each keeps its most common genes and DNA. The sample data list some 550,000 distinct CDR3 sequences, and 20% to 25% of these were observed just once. The ten largest clones represent 13% to 15% of the sample. Taken with the paper, the label for treatment or condition translates to: allogeneic hematopoietic cell transplantation with graft depleted of TCRalphabeta T cells and CD19 B cells. The transplant recipients were children given TCRalphabeta/CD19-depleted allogeneic hematopoietic cell grafts.

A distance of 11 bases separates the germline ends of V and J, which lose 7 bases and 4 bases respectively. There are 12 amino acids in the CDR3, from cysteine to phenylalanine inclusive. The retained sequence is limited to the CDR3, 36 bases, with the frame set at the first base. CDR1 and CDR2 are drawn from the germline V gene: MNHEY, SVGEGT. Worth noting for this clonotype: It has no known antigen specificity. Base qualities were left out, and no much larger clone turns up one base away.

Sequenced material: PBMCs, mostly from graft donor cells, taken 360 days after TCRalphabeta/CD19-depleted stem cell transplant. The receptor was derived from a boy less than two years old who had a stem cell transplant for acute myeloid leukemia, so the T cells may come from the graft donor. Recombination joined TRBV6-2 or TRBV6-3 with TRBJ2-7, with a weak D call of TRBD2 (5 bases match). The CDR3 amino acid sequence is: CASTRVGYEQYF. The DNA is TGTGCCAGCACGAGGGTCGGGTACGAGCAGTACTTC.